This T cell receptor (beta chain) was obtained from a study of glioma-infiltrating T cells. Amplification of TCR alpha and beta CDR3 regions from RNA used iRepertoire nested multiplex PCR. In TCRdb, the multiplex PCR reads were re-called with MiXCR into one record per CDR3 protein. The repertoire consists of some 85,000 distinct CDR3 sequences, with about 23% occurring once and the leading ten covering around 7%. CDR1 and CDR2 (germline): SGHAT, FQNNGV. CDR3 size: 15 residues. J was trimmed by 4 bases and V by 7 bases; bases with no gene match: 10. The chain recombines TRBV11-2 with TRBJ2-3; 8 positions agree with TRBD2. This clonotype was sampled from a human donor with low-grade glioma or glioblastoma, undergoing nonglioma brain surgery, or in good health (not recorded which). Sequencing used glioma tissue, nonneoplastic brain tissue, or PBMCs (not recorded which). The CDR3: CASTTFAGGPDTQYF. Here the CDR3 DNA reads TGTGCCAGCACCACCTTTGCGGGGGGCCCAGATACGCAGTATTTT. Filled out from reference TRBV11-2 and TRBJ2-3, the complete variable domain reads EAGVAQSPRYKIIEKRQSVAFWCNPISGHATLYWYQQILGQGPKLLIQFQNNGVVDDSQLPKDRFSAERLKGVDSTLKIQPAKLEDSAVYLCASTTFAGGPDTQYFGPGTRLTVL.